These 28 T cell receptor beta chains were all obtained from the same sample, sequenced in a study of blood T cell repertoires in COVID-19. Generated by immunoSEQ multiplex PCR, the TCRdb table keeps only in-frame clones and is missing some. The sample lists about 150,000 clones, 81% occurring once. The specimen was peripheral blood. The receptors were sampled from a woman in her fifties or sixties with active or convalescent COVID-19.

CDR3 protein: CASSDVGQGYEQYV. In nucleotides, the CDR3 is TGTGCCAGCAGTGATGTGGGGCAGGGCTACGAGCAGTACGTC. The chain carries TRBV6-1 and TRBJ2-7; tentatively, D is TRBD1 (5 bases). This CDR3 region has 14 residues. Per germline, CDR1 MNHNS and CDR2 SASEGT. The V and J ends lost 3 bases and 3 bases respectively, with 12 bases between them.

Turning to this clone: Other DNA sequences in the same sample also yield this CDR3. The V call is TRBV12-3 or TRBV12-4, the J call TRBJ1-6; D gene uncertain. V lost 0 bases and J lost 6, with 3 bases in between. This CDR3 region has 13 residues. CDR3 residues: CASSLAANSPLHF. CDR3 DNA: TGTGCCAGCAGTTTAGCAGCTAATTCACCCCTCCACTTT.

The chain couples TRBV5-6 to TRBJ2-5; 9 bases are shared with TRBD2. The CDR3 has 17 residues. Germline trimming cut 6 bases from V and 0 bases from J; bases unmatched to any gene: 12. CDR1 is SGHDT, CDR2 YYEEEE, per germline. The CDR3 protein is CASTLGLVAGDQETQYF. The CDR3 coding sequence is TGTGCCAGCACCCTGGGGTTGGTAGCGGGGGACCAAGAGACCCAGTACTTC.

This clone has just one count. This sequence joins TRBV19 and TRBJ1-5, with D unclear. V lost 2 bases to trimming and J lost 5 bases, with 16 bases between them. The CDR3 extends over 16 amino acids. Germline CDR1 is LNHDA and CDR2 is SQIVND (reference sequence). CDR3 in DNA: TGTGCCAGTAGTATAAGGGCCCTGAACGGGGATCAGCCCCAGCATTTT. Translating it yields CASSIRALNGDQPQHF.

The chain has TRBV11-2 and TRBJ1-3; no clear D. With 4 bases removed from V and 4 bases from J, the gap between germline ends came to 8 bases. Germline loops: CDR1 SGHAT, CDR2 FQNNGV. The CDR3 is 13 residues long. CDR3 loop: CASSSWRGNTIYF. The CDR3 nucleotides read TGTGCCAGCAGCTCTTGGCGGGGAAACACCATATATTTT.

On this clone itself: Germline and junction disagree at one end, which may indicate a read error. Other DNA sequences in this sample translate to the same CDR3. The chain uses TRBV4-3 and TRBJ2-7; 7 bases align to TRBD2. This CDR3 contains 15 residues. Germline CDR1 is LGHNA and CDR2 is YSLEER. The CDR3 here is CASSQGGGPPYEQYF. The CDR3 region has the DNA TGCGCCAGCAGCCAAGGGGGGGGTCCCCCCTACGAGCAGTATTTC.

The J gene is TRBJ2-3, the V gene TRBV24-1; 11 bases are a match to TRBD1. With V trimmed by 9 bases and J by 3 bases, 7 bases remained unmatched. The germline gives CDR1 KGHDR, CDR2 SFDVKD. The CDR3 is made up of 15 amino acids. The CDR3: CATDVGQGGTDTQYF. In DNA form, the CDR3 reads TGTGCCACCGATGTGGGACAGGGGGGTACAGATACGCAGTATTTT.

This clone was observed once. The V and J genes are TRBV2 and TRBJ1-5, with 8 bases fitting TRBD1. This CDR3 has 13 residues. From germline, CDR1 is SNHLY and CDR2 FYNNEI. Trimming at V came to 6 bases and at J to 6 bases, leaving 4 bases not matched to a gene. In DNA form, the CDR3 reads TGTGCCAGCAGGGAGGACAGGGCTCAGCCCCAGCATTTT. It is translated as CASREDRAQPQHF.

J is TRBJ2-5 and V is TRBV14; 7 bases match TRBD2. The CDR3 length is 14 residues. Germline CDR1 SGHDN, CDR2 FVKESK. The ends lost 3 bases at V and 5 bases at J; junction bases unmatched: 6. The CDR3 sequence: CASSQGLPSETQYF. The CDR3 DNA follows: TGTGCCAGCAGCCAGGGACTACCATCGGAGACCCAGTACTTC.

This chain joins TRBV4-1 and TRBJ2-1; TRBD2 matches at 11 bases. Germline CDR1 is MGHRA and CDR2 is YSYEKL. The length of the CDR3 is 17 residues. The V segment lost 4 bases and the J segment 8 bases; nucleotides outside the gene matches: 13. As DNA, the CDR3 is TGCGCCAGCAGCCTATCCCGGGTAGCGGGGGGGCGGTATGAGCAGTTCTTC. Its translation is CASSLSRVAGGRYEQFF.

This chain uses TRBV28 with TRBJ2-3, with 10 bases lining up with TRBD1. CDR1 and CDR2 from the germline V gene are MDHEN and SYDVKM. This CDR3 has 15 residues. V dropped 2 bases and J dropped 3; count of bases not matched to a gene: 2. CDR3 nucleotides: TGTGCCAGCAGTTTACCGGGACAGGGGACAGATACGCAGTATTTT. Protein product: CASSLPGQGTDTQYF.

The chain is built from TRBV5-1 and TRBJ2-1; TRBD2 might be the D (5 bases). The CDR3 runs 16 residues. Germline V gives CDR1 SGHRS, CDR2 YFSETQ. V was shortened by 0 bases and J by 0 bases, with 10 bases between the two germline ends. Written as DNA, the CDR3 is TGCGCCAGCAGCTTGGGGTCGGGGAGCTCCTACAATGAGCAGTTCTTC. Its translation is CASSLGSGSSYNEQFF.

The table lists this clone with a few counts. V and J are TRBV27 and TRBJ2-7; 10 positions agree with TRBD1. The germline CDR1 and CDR2 sequences are MNHEY and SMNVEV (reference sequence). This CDR3 has 14 amino acids. V lost 5 bases and J lost 4; bases outside the gene matches: 5. CDR3 sequence (DNA): TGTGCCAGCAGTGAAGACAGGGGGCGGTACGAGCAGTACTTC. This sequence encodes CASSEDRGRYEQYF.

In DNA form, the CDR3 reads TGTGCCAGCAGTTCCCCAGGGGTTGCCTACGAGCAGTACTTC. This gives the protein CASSSPGVAYEQYF. This chain uses TRBV28 with TRBJ2-7, with D possibly matching TRBD1 (6 bases). CDR1 is MDHEN and CDR2 is SYDVKM in the germline V gene. The CDR3 sequence is 14 residues long. Trimming shortened V by 4 bases and J by 2 bases, and 12 bases separated the two germline ends.

CDR3 amino acids: CSVVKTGGGGYTF. Written as DNA, the CDR3 is TGCAGCGTTGTCAAGACAGGGGGGGGTGGCTACACCTTC. The rearrangement links TRBV29-1 to TRBJ1-2; 9 bases are shared with TRBD1. There are 13 residues in the CDR3. Per germline, CDR1 SQVTM and CDR2 ANQGSEA. The J segment lost 7 bases and the V segment lost 4 bases, leaving 7 bases of the junction unmatched.

Details on this clone: The CDR3 end shows no conserved phenylalanine or tryptophan, and so a read error is likely. The DNA is omitted, as the CDR3 cannot be located on it reliably, and the CDR3 follows TCRdb's listing. J is TRBJ1-5 and V is TRBV5-8; whether TRBD1, the table's D call, matches the DNA was not checked. CDR1 SGHTS and CDR2 YDEGEE come from the germline V gene. The CDR3 numbers 15 amino acids, ends counted. CDR3 amino acids: CASSLKLGQLASPSI.

The J gene is TRBJ2-2, the V gene TRBV19; D call uncertain. In germline, CDR1 is LNHDA, CDR2 SQIVND (reference sequence). Trimming pared 3 bases from V and 2 bases from J, leaving 10 bases between. The CDR3 has 15 residues. In DNA form, the CDR3 reads TGTGCCAGTAGTATTTCGAGCTTTAACACCGGGGAGCTGTTTTTT. Its translation: CASSISSFNTGELFF.

This clone was detected only a few times. CDR3 in DNA: TGTGCCAGCAGCTTACGGGCTAGCGGGAGTTACGAGCAGTACTTC. It is translated as CASSLRASGSYEQYF. The chain combines TRBV7-2 with TRBJ2-7; 10 nucleotides line up with TRBD2. CDR3 length: 15 residues. Germline V lookup: CDR1 SGHTA, CDR2 FQGNSA. Germline trimming cut 2 bases from V and 4 bases from J; bases unmatched to any gene: 5.

In this sample, this clone turned up once. CDR3 sequence reads: CASSRLQGNEQYF. CDR3 nucleotide sequence: TGTGCCAGCAGCCGATTACAGGGGAACGAGCAGTACTTC. The J gene is TRBJ2-7, the V gene TRBV3-1 (or the pseudogene TRBV3-2), with 7 bases that match TRBD1. V gave up 4 bases and J gave up 5 bases; unmatched junction bases: 5. This CDR3 has 13 amino acids. Looked up from germline, CDR1 is LGHDT and CDR2 is YNNKEL (reference sequence).

The genes are TRBV29-1 and TRBJ2-6; D is ambiguous. Per germline, CDR1 SQVTM and CDR2 ANQGSEA. The V and J ends lost 5 bases and 3 bases respectively, with 5 bases between them. The CDR3 extends over 12 amino acids. For the CDR3, the DNA is TGCAGCGTTCCGAGTGGGGCCAACGTCCTGACTTTC. Translation gives CSVPSGANVLTF.

The V and J genes are TRBV7-2 and TRBJ1-5, with D unresolved. V lost 1 base and J lost 4, with 11 bases in between. Germline V gene sequence: CDR1 SGHTA, CDR2 FQGNSA. The length of the CDR3 is 15 residues. CDR3 sequence: CASSLVPSQNQPQHF. CDR3 nucleotide sequence: TGTGCCAGCAGCTTAGTCCCCTCTCAGAATCAGCCCCAGCATTTT.

The chain uses TRBV20-1 and TRBJ2-3, with TRBD1 matching 9 bases. Losses at the gene ends were 4 bases for V and 10 bases for J; bases not matched to a gene: 3. CDR1 DFQATT and CDR2 SNEGSKA come from the germline V gene (reference sequence). This CDR3 is built from 11 residues. The CDR3 nucleotides are TGCAGTGCTAACCGGGACAGGGCGCAGTATTTT. Its translation is CSANRDRAQYF.

This chain uses TRBV19 with TRBJ2-3; 10 bases are a match to TRBD2. Germline V gene data show CDR1 as LNHDA and CDR2 as SQIVND (reference sequence). The CDR3 is 18 residues long. V dropped 1 base and J dropped 3; count of bases not matched to a gene: 10. The CDR3 protein is CASSIVWPSGGGTDTQYF. For the CDR3, the DNA is TGTGCCAGTAGTATAGTTTGGCCTAGCGGGGGAGGTACAGATACGCAGTATTTT.

This chain connects TRBV2 to TRBJ2-3; the match to TRBD2 covers 12 bases. The junction had 5 bases not matched to a gene; V was cut back by 8 bases and J by 2 bases. The CDR3 contains 15 residues. Looked up from germline, CDR1 is SNHLY and CDR2 is FYNNEI. The CDR3 nucleotides are TGTGCCAGCGCCCGGACTAGCGGGAACACAGATACGCAGTATTTT. It yields the protein CASARTSGNTDTQYF.

Details on this clone: Other DNA sequences in the same sample also yield this CDR3. V usage is TRBV4-2 and J usage is TRBJ1-1; the D gene is possibly TRBD1 (6 bases). In germline, CDR1 is LGHNA, CDR2 YNFKEQ. CDR3 length: 15 residues. Between the trimmed V and J ends, which lost 1 base and 4 bases, there was a span of 13 bases. In DNA, the CDR3 is TGTGCCAGCAGCCAAGTTCTGGGGGCTGGCACTGAAGCTTTCTTT. It yields the protein CASSQVLGAGTEAFF.

This chain links TRBV6-5 with TRBJ1-3, with 7 bases fitting TRBD1. The CDR3 is 15 residues long. The V segment lost 6 bases and the J segment 4 bases; nucleotides outside the gene matches: 9. Germline assignment: CDR1 MNHEY and CDR2 SVGAGI. The CDR3 nucleotides read TGTGCCAGCAGACTCACAGGGGTCGACGGAAACACCATATATTTT. The encoded protein is CASRLTGVDGNTIYF.

This chain joins TRBV7-8 and TRBJ2-5, with 12 bases aligning to TRBD1. From germline, CDR1 is SGHVS and CDR2 FQNEAQ. CDR3 length: 17 amino acids. V gave up 5 bases and J gave up 5 bases; unmatched junction bases: 12. CDR3 residues: CASSQLPGQGAGETQYF. CDR3 nucleotides: TGTGCCAGCAGCCAACTTCCGGGACAGGGGGCTGGGGAGACCCAGTACTTC.

This clone was seen just once. V usage is TRBV11-1 and J usage is TRBJ1-1, with D possibly TRBD1 on 6 matching bases. The CDR3 spans 12 residues. Trimming shortened V by 3 bases and J by 8 bases, and 10 bases separated the two germline ends. Germline-derived CDR1 and CDR2 are SGHAT and FQDESV (reference sequence). The chain's CDR3 is CASSLQGREAFF. DNA of the CDR3: TGTGCCAGCAGCTTGCAGGGGCGAGAAGCTTTCTTT.